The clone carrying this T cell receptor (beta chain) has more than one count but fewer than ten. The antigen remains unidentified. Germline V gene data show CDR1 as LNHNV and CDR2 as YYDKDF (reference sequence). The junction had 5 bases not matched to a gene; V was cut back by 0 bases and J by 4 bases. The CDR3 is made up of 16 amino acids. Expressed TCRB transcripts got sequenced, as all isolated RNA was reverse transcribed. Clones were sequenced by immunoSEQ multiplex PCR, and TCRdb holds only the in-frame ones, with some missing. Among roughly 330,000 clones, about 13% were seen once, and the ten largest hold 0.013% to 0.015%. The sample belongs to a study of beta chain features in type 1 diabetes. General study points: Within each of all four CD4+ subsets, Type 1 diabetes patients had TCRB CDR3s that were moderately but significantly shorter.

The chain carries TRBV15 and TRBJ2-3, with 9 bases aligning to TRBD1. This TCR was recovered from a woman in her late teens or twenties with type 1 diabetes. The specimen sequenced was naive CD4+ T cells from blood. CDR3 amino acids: CATSRDRQGGADTQYF. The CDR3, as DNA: TGTGCCACCAGCAGAGACCGACAGGGGGGAGCAGATACGCAGTATTTT.